Reported below is one T cell receptor (beta chain). Its antigen remains unidentified. This sample is drawn from a study of PD-1 blockade in classical Hodgkin lymphoma. Clones were read by immunoSEQ multiplex PCR, and TCRdb kept only the in-frame ones, dropping some. Altogether about 98,000 clones are present, over 85% being singletons, with the ten largest covering 2.5% to 3.5%. The patients all showed relapse after autologous stem cell transplantation, while their brentuximab vedotin exposure varied. Whole-study findings and limits: Healthy donors reportedly exceeded newly diagnosed patients in baseline TCR diversity. Partial responders and progressors had significantly lower baseline TCR diversity.

The source was peripheral blood mononuclear cells (PBMCs), collected at baseline. The sequence was obtained from a human donor with classical Hodgkin lymphoma.

CDR3 sequence: CASSLTSNNEQFF. The CDR3 DNA follows: TGTGCCAGCAGTTTAACTAGCAACAATGAGCAGTTCTTC. The chain joins TRBV27 to TRBJ2-1; perhaps TRBD2 as D (6 bases). V was cut by 2 bases and J by 5 bases, with 7 bases left in between. The CDR3 length is 13 residues. CDR1 and CDR2 from the germline V gene are MNHEY and SMNVEV (reference sequence).